Listed below are T cell receptor beta chains from one sample, sequenced in a study of T-cell memory formation after mild COVID-19. TCRdb redid the calling of the 5' RACE reads with MiXCR, one entry per CDR3 protein. Of 200,000 to 300,000 distinct CDR3 sequences listed, 16% are singletons. The sequenced sample was PBMCs or a T cell subset sorted from them (not recorded which). The receptors shown here come from a man aged 18 to 30 who had mild COVID-19 (a few samples of this study predate the infection). Cell type and time point are not known. CDR3s include the opening cysteine and the closing phenylalanine or tryptophan. Fields, in order: V gene, J gene, clone size, D gene, CDR3 protein, CDR3 DNA. D genes are given only for firm matches. Clone size is given for some rows only: seen once, a few or many times, or a class if the clone is expanded.

>TRBV2|TRBJ2-3|few|NA
CASSVQPTLTDTQYF
TGTGCCAGCAGTGTTCAGCCGACTCTCACAGATACGCAGTATTTT
>TRBV20-1|TRBJ2-7|NA|NA
CSASGPSYEQYF
TGCAGTGCTTCAGGTCCCTCCTACGAGCAGTACTTC
>TRBV9|TRBJ1-2|NA|NA
CASSVEGSSLYGYTF
TGTGCCAGCAGCGTAGAGGGCAGCAGCCTCTATGGCTACACCTTC
>TRBV3-1|TRBJ1-6|NA|NA
CASSQRLRDSPLHF
TGTGCCAGCAGCCAGCGTCTGCGGGATTCACCCCTCCACTTT
>TRBV7-3|TRBJ1-1|NA|NA
CASSFLVGTEAFF
TGTGCCAGCAGCTTTTTAGTGGGAACTGAAGCTTTCTTT
>TRBV6-5|TRBJ1-1|few|NA
CASSYVWATEAFF
TGTGCCAGCAGTTACGTGTGGGCCACTGAAGCTTTCTTT
>TRBV5-1|TRBJ2-5|few|NA
CASSLDPSIKETQYF
TGCGCCAGCAGCTTGGATCCATCCATCAAAGAGACCCAGTACTTC
>TRBV5-1|TRBJ2-3|NA|TRBD2
CASSRVGTSGDTQYF
TGCGCCAGCAGCCGCGTCGGGACTAGCGGCGATACGCAGTATTTT
>TRBV20-1|TRBJ2-5|few|TRBD1
CSARAGGRTQYF
TGCAGTGCTAGAGCAGGGGGAAGGACCCAGTACTTC
>TRBV12-3/TRBV12-4|TRBJ1-6|NA|TRBD1
CASSLRDSFSPLHF
TGTGCCAGCAGCCTCCGGGACAGTTTTTCACCCCTCCACTTT
>TRBV11-1|TRBJ2-5|few|NA
CASSKAETQYF
TGTGCCAGCAGCAAGGCAGAGACCCAGTACTTC
>TRBV7-9|TRBJ1-1|NA|NA
CASSLVRTANTEAFF
TGTGCCAGCAGCTTAGTTAGGACAGCGAACACTGAAGCTTTCTTT
>TRBV12-3/TRBV12-4|TRBJ1-1|many|NA
CASSLHMNTEAFF
TGTGCCAGCAGTCTACACATGAACACTGAAGCTTTCTTT
>TRBV10-3|TRBJ1-1|NA|NA
CAISDGRAGAFF
TGTGCCATCAGTGATGGTCGGGCCGGCGCTTTCTTT
>TRBV29-1|TRBJ2-5|NA|NA
CSVEVVGQEETQYF
TGCAGCGTTGAAGTGGTGGGGCAGGAAGAGACCCAGTACTTC
>TRBV4-3|TRBJ2-5|many|NA
CASSQEPGPGGTQYF
TGCGCCAGCAGCCAAGAACCGGGACCTGGGGGGACCCAGTACTTC
>TRBV15|TRBJ1-1|NA|NA
CATSMGGQVEAFF
TGTGCCACCAGCATGGGGGGGCAAGTTGAAGCTTTCTTT
>TRBV19|TRBJ1-1|NA|NA
CASTSRELRTEAFF
TGTGCCAGTACTTCCCGGGAGCTTCGCACTGAAGCTTTCTTT
>TRBV9|TRBJ2-3|few|TRBD1
CASSVGQGGTDTQYF
TGTGCCAGCAGCGTAGGCCAGGGGGGCACAGATACGCAGTATTTT
>TRBV7-2|TRBJ1-1|few|NA
CASSLRGFSTEAFF
TGTGCCAGCAGCTTAAGGGGGTTTAGCACTGAAGCTTTCTTT
>TRBV7-9|TRBJ1-6|NA|TRBD1
CASSQTGGTYNSPLHF
TGTGCCAGCAGCCAGACAGGGGGAACCTATAATTCACCCCTCCACTTT